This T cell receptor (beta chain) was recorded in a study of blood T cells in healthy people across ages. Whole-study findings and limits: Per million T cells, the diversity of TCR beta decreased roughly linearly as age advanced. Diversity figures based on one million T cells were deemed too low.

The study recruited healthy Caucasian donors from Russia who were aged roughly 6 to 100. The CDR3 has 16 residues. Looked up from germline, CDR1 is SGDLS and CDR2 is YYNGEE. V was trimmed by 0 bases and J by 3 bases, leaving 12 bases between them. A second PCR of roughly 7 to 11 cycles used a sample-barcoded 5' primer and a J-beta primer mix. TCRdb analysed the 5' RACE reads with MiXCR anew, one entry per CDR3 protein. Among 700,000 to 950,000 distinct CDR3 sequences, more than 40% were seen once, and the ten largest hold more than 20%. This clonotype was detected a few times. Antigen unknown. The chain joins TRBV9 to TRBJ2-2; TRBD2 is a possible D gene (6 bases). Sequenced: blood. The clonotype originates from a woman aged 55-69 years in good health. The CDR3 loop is CASSVAGSGDTGELFF. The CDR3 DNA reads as TGTGCCAGCAGCGTAGCGGGGTCGGGAGACACCGGGGAGCTGTTTTTT.